Listed below are T cell receptor beta chains from one sample, sequenced in a study of T-cell memory formation after mild COVID-19. TCRdb processed the 5' RACE reads anew with MiXCR; each CDR3 protein has one entry. Counted here are about 140,000 distinct CDR3 sequences, around 14% occurring once; the ten biggest clones make up about 29%. Material for sequencing was PBMCs or a T cell subset sorted from them (not recorded which). Every receptor here comes from an adult woman who had mild COVID-19 (a few samples of this study predate the infection). Cell type and time point are not known. The CDR3 runs from the conserved cysteine through the conserved F or W. D genes are given only for firm matches. Only part of the rows carry a size: once, few, many, or a class if the clone is expanded.

J gene: TRBJ2-1; clone size: .; V gene: TRBV5-1; D gene: TRBD2; CDR3 DNA: TGCGCCAGCAGCCAGACTAGCGGCAATCCTGTCGCGGATGAGCAGTTCTTC; CDR3 protein: CASSQTSGNPVADEQFF
J gene: TRBJ2-5; clone size: .; V gene: TRBV12-3/TRBV12-4; D gene: TRBD2; CDR3 DNA: TGTGCCAGCAGTTGGACTAGGGAGACCCAGTACTTC; CDR3 protein: CASSWTRETQYF
J gene: TRBJ2-7; clone size: few; V gene: TRBV14; D gene: .; CDR3 DNA: TGTGCCAGCAGCCACCGGGACGGATGGGAGCAGTACTTC; CDR3 protein: CASSHRDGWEQYF
J gene: TRBJ2-3; clone size: many; V gene: TRBV4-3; D gene: TRBD2; CDR3 DNA: TGCGCCAGCAGCCAAGATGGGGACTACACAGATACGCAGTATTTT; CDR3 protein: CASSQDGDYTDTQYF
J gene: TRBJ2-7; clone size: few; V gene: TRBV7-9; D gene: TRBD2; CDR3 DNA: TGTGCCAGCAGCTTAGGTGAGACTAGCGGGAAAGAGCAGTACTTC; CDR3 protein: CASSLGETSGKEQYF
J gene: TRBJ1-4; clone size: .; V gene: TRBV6-5; D gene: .; CDR3 DNA: TGTGCCATCTGCAGGGGCGCGATGGGTGAAAAACTGTTTTTT; CDR3 protein: CAICRGAMGEKLFF
J gene: TRBJ1-1; clone size: few; V gene: TRBV6-6; D gene: .; CDR3 DNA: TGTGCCAGCAGTTACGAAGCTTTCTTT; CDR3 protein: CASSYEAFF
J gene: TRBJ1-5; clone size: .; V gene: TRBV2; D gene: TRBD1; CDR3 DNA: TGTGCCAGCGGTGAGGACAGGGATTACAATCAGCCCCAGCATTTT; CDR3 protein: CASGEDRDYNQPQHF
J gene: TRBJ1-1; clone size: .; V gene: TRBV9; D gene: TRBD1; CDR3 DNA: TGTGCCAGCAGCGCCCCGGCCCAGGGGGCCGCTGAAGCTTTCTTT; CDR3 protein: CASSAPAQGAAEAFF
J gene: TRBJ2-1; clone size: few; V gene: TRBV5-1; D gene: .; CDR3 DNA: TGCGCCAGCAGCTTGTATAGTAATGAGCAGTTCTTC; CDR3 protein: CASSLYSNEQFF
J gene: TRBJ2-2; clone size: many; V gene: TRBV4-3; D gene: TRBD1; CDR3 DNA: TGCGCCAGCAGCCAAGGAGCCGAAGGGATTGTCTTTGGGCGACAGGGCCCCACCGGGGAGCTGTTTTTT; CDR3 protein: CASSQGAEGIVFGRQGPTGELFF
J gene: TRBJ2-3; clone size: few; V gene: TRBV7-9; D gene: TRBD2; CDR3 DNA: TGTGCCAGCAGCTCTGTACTAGCGAGCACTCCCCATACGCAGTATTTT; CDR3 protein: CASSSVLASTPHTQYF
J gene: TRBJ2-1; clone size: few; V gene: TRBV19; D gene: TRBD2; CDR3 DNA: TGTGCCAGTAGTATTATGGTAGCGGGATTCTATGAGCAGTTCTTC; CDR3 protein: CASSIMVAGFYEQFF
J gene: TRBJ2-3; clone size: .; V gene: TRBV7-6; D gene: .; CDR3 DNA: TGTGCCGCCTGCTTCAAAGATAGCACAGATACGCAGTATTTT; CDR3 protein: CAACFKDSTDTQYF
J gene: TRBJ2-1; clone size: few; V gene: TRBV10-3; D gene: .; CDR3 DNA: TGTGCCATCAGTGAGTTGTCTATTGGGGTTAATGAGCAGTTCTTC; CDR3 protein: CAISELSIGVNEQFF
J gene: TRBJ2-1; clone size: few; V gene: TRBV25-1; D gene: TRBD2; CDR3 DNA: TGTGCCAGCAGAGGGACTAGCGGGAATCTCAATGAGCAGTTCTTC; CDR3 protein: CASRGTSGNLNEQFF
J gene: TRBJ2-3; clone size: few; V gene: TRBV5-4; D gene: TRBD2; CDR3 DNA: TGTGCCAGCAGCTTGGGACTAGCGGGGGTGAGCACAGATACGCAGTATTTT; CDR3 protein: CASSLGLAGVSTDTQYF
J gene: TRBJ2-1; clone size: many; V gene: TRBV6-5; D gene: .; CDR3 DNA: TGTGCCAGCAGCTACTACGGTACAGGGTACAATGAGCAGTTCTTC; CDR3 protein: CASSYYGTGYNEQFF
J gene: TRBJ1-1; clone size: few; V gene: TRBV6-5; D gene: .; CDR3 DNA: TGTGCCAGCAGTCCAGGCTACTGGGATGAAGCTTTCTTT; CDR3 protein: CASSPGYWDEAFF
J gene: TRBJ1-2; clone size: once; V gene: TRBV4-3; D gene: .; CDR3 DNA: TGCGCCAGCAGCCAAGATGTTGATAAGGGATCCTTCTATGGCTACACCTTC; CDR3 protein: CASSQDVDKGSFYGYTF
J gene: TRBJ1-1; clone size: few; V gene: TRBV9; D gene: .; CDR3 DNA: TGTGCCAGCAGCGCAGGGGTTGGCACTGAAGCTTTCTTT; CDR3 protein: CASSAGVGTEAFF
J gene: TRBJ2-6; clone size: .; V gene: TRBV11-3; D gene: TRBD2; CDR3 DNA: TGTGCCAGCAGCTCACCCCGGGGAGGGGCCGGGGCCAACGTCCTGACTTTC; CDR3 protein: CASSSPRGGAGANVLTF
J gene: TRBJ2-1; clone size: .; V gene: TRBV6-5; D gene: TRBD2; CDR3 DNA: TGTGCCAGCAGTTACCGTCTTGCGGGAGGAGGGCACAATGAGCAGTTCTTC; CDR3 protein: CASSYRLAGGGHNEQFF
J gene: TRBJ2-7; clone size: .; V gene: TRBV27; D gene: .; CDR3 DNA: TGTGCCAGCAGTTTGAGTCAGGGCCACTACGAGCAGTACTTC; CDR3 protein: CASSLSQGHYEQYF
J gene: TRBJ1-1; clone size: few; V gene: TRBV7-3; D gene: .; CDR3 DNA: TGTGCCAGCAGCTCCGGAATCGGGCGGAGCACTGAAGCTTTCTTT; CDR3 protein: CASSSGIGRSTEAFF
J gene: TRBJ2-7; clone size: .; V gene: TRBV12-3/TRBV12-4; D gene: TRBD1; CDR3 DNA: TGTGCCAGCAGTCCCGGACAGGGGGCGCCCGAGCAGTACTTC; CDR3 protein: CASSPGQGAPEQYF
J gene: TRBJ1-6; clone size: .; V gene: TRBV25-1; D gene: .; CDR3 DNA: TGTGCCAGCAGTCTGCCGGAGGGAAAAGGCTATAATTCACCCCTCCACTTT; CDR3 protein: CASSLPEGKGYNSPLHF
J gene: TRBJ2-7; clone size: .; V gene: TRBV12-3/TRBV12-4; D gene: .; CDR3 DNA: TGTGCCAGCAGTTTCGCGGGACAGCTCTCCTACGAGCAGTACTTC; CDR3 protein: CASSFAGQLSYEQYF
J gene: TRBJ2-3; clone size: few; V gene: TRBV7-6; D gene: TRBD1; CDR3 DNA: TGTGCCAGCAGCCAAACAGGGGGCGCAGGCACAGATACGCAGTATTTT; CDR3 protein: CASSQTGGAGTDTQYF
J gene: TRBJ2-3; clone size: few; V gene: TRBV4-2; D gene: .; CDR3 DNA: TGTGCCAGCAGCCCTCTGGTAGGGGGAAACACAGATACGCAGTATTTT; CDR3 protein: CASSPLVGGNTDTQYF
J gene: TRBJ1-2; clone size: .; V gene: TRBV4-1; D gene: .; CDR3 DNA: TGCGCCAGCAGCCAAGAGGAGTCAGAGCATCCTTCCCCTAACTATGGCTACACCTTC; CDR3 protein: CASSQEESEHPSPNYGYTF
J gene: TRBJ2-3; clone size: few; V gene: TRBV29-1; D gene: .; CDR3 DNA: TGCAGCGTTGCGTATGGGCAGGGGCCCGGTTCAGGGGATACGCAGTATTTT; CDR3 protein: CSVAYGQGPGSGDTQYF
J gene: TRBJ2-7; clone size: .; V gene: TRBV4-3; D gene: .; CDR3 DNA: TGCGCCAGCAGCCAAACCCAGAGGTCGGGAGTAATGAACGAGCAGTACTTC; CDR3 protein: CASSQTQRSGVMNEQYF
J gene: TRBJ2-3; clone size: few; V gene: TRBV25-1; D gene: .; CDR3 DNA: TGTGCCAGCAGTGACTCCTGGATAGGGACTAGCACAGATACGCAGTATTTT; CDR3 protein: CASSDSWIGTSTDTQYF
J gene: TRBJ2-1; clone size: .; V gene: TRBV9; D gene: TRBD2; CDR3 DNA: TGTGCCAGCAGCGTAGGTGGTTTGATGGGAGCGGGAGGGCCCCCCCCCTTC; CDR3 protein: CASSVGGLMGAGGPPPF
J gene: TRBJ1-3; clone size: few; V gene: TRBV4-1; D gene: .; CDR3 DNA: TGCGCCAGCAGCCAGTATTCGGGCAGGGAGGATTCTGGAAACACCATATATTTT; CDR3 protein: CASSQYSGREDSGNTIYF
J gene: TRBJ2-3; clone size: few; V gene: TRBV27; D gene: .; CDR3 DNA: TGTGCCACCTCCATGGGGGCGGAAAACACAGATACGCAGTATTTT; CDR3 protein: CATSMGAENTDTQYF
J gene: TRBJ2-2; clone size: .; V gene: TRBV7-2; D gene: TRBD2; CDR3 DNA: TGTGCCAGCAGCTTTTCCGGCGGGGGCGGGGAGCTGTTTTTT; CDR3 protein: CASSFSGGGGELFF
J gene: TRBJ2-1; clone size: few; V gene: TRBV27; D gene: TRBD2; CDR3 DNA: TGTGCCAGCAGTCCCGGACTAGCCGGTGAGCAGTTCTTC; CDR3 protein: CASSPGLAGEQFF
J gene: TRBJ1-1; clone size: many; V gene: TRBV20-1; D gene: TRBD1; CDR3 DNA: TGCAGTGCTAGAGATATGGACAGGTCGGGCGAATTGAACACTGAAGCTTTCTTT; CDR3 protein: CSARDMDRSGELNTEAFF
J gene: TRBJ1-1; clone size: few; V gene: TRBV19; D gene: .; CDR3 DNA: TGTGCCAGTAGTAAACCGGGCGGGGGGAGAACTGAAGCTTTCTTT; CDR3 protein: CASSKPGGGRTEAFF